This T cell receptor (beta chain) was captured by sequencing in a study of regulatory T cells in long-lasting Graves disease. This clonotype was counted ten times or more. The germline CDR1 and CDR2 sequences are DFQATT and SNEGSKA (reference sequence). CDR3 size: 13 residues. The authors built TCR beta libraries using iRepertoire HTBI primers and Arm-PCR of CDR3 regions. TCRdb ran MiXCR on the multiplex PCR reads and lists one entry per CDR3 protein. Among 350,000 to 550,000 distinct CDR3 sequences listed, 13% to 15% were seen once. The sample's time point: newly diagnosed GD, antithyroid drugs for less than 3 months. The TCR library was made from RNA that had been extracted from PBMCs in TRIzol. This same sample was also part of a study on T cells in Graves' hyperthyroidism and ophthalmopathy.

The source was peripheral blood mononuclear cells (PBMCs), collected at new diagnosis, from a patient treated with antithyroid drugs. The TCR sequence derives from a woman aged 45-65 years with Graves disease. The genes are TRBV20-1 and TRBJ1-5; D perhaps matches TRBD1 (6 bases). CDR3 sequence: CSTGFAASQPQHF. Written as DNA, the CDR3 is TGCAGCACAGGGTTTGCAGCCTCTCAGCCCCAGCATTTT.